The 11 T cell receptor beta chains reported below all come from one sample, sequenced in a study of blood T cell repertoires in COVID-19. Using immunoSEQ multiplex PCR, the repertoire was profiled, and TCRdb retains in-frame clones only, with some absent. This table holds 120,000 to 150,000 clones, around nine tenths found once. Sequences were obtained from peripheral blood. These receptors were taken from a woman aged 40-49 years with acute or convalescent COVID-19.

This chain uses TRBV4-3 with TRBJ2-1; D possibly corresponds to TRBD1 (5 bases). The V gene's germline CDR1 is LGHNA and CDR2 YSLEER. This CDR3 region has 15 residues. The V end was cut by 0 bases, the J end by 3 bases, with 9 bases between. Here the CDR3 DNA reads TGCGCCAGCAGCCAAGATGGAACAGGCTACAATGAGCAGTTCTTC. Translation gives CASSQDGTGYNEQFF.

DNA of the CDR3: TGTGCCAGCAGCTTAGGAGCGGTCCCCCCGGGGACTGAAGCTTTCTTT. Encoded protein: CASSLGAVPPGTEAFF. The V and J genes are TRBV7-9 and TRBJ1-1; D unresolved. V shed 1 base and J shed 5 bases, with 17 bases lying between them. The CDR3 has 16 amino acids. The V gene's germline CDR1 is SEHNR and CDR2 FQNEAQ (reference sequence).

The chain has TRBV29-1 and TRBJ2-7, with 7 bases lining up with TRBD1. There are 18 residues in the CDR3. The junction had 19 bases not matched to a gene; V was cut back by 5 bases and J by 0 bases. Germline assignment: CDR1 SQVTM and CDR2 ANQGSEA. CDR3 loop: CSVLRQGGSSSSSYEQYF. The DNA for the CDR3 is TGCAGCGTTTTACGACAGGGTGGATCGAGTTCTAGCTCCTACGAGCAGTACTTC.

About this clone itself: In the same sample, other DNA sequences code for this CDR3. This chain joins TRBV4-3 and TRBJ2-7, with D maybe TRBD2 (6 bases). CDR3 size: 13 residues. Germline lookup yields CDR1 LGHNA and CDR2 YSLEER. V lost 0 bases, J lost 4 bases, and 7 bases lay in between. The DNA for the CDR3 is TGCGCCAGCAGCCAAGAGGAGGGTTACGAGCAGTACTTC. This gives the protein CASSQEEGYEQYF.

The rearrangement joins TRBV5-4 to TRBJ1-4; no definite D call. Trimming stripped 5 bases from V and 1 base from J, with 3 bases between. The CDR3 has 12 residues. Looked up from germline, CDR1 is SGHNT and CDR2 is YYREEE (reference sequence). The CDR3 spells CASSRTNEKLFF. The CDR3 DNA follows: TGTGCCAGCAGTCGAACTAATGAAAAACTGTTTTTT.

The CDR3 sequence is CASLLSWGSQETQYF. The CDR3 nucleotides read TGTGCCAGCCTCTTAAGTTGGGGCTCTCAAGAGACCCAGTACTTC. The chain combines TRBV18 with TRBJ2-5; the D gene is possibly TRBD1 (5 bases). V shed 8 bases and J shed 2 bases, with 18 bases lying between them. Germline loops: CDR1 KGHSH, CDR2 LQKENI. The CDR3 extends over 15 amino acids. Looking up the rest from reference TRBV18 and TRBJ2-5 gives the full variable domain: NAGVMQNPRHLVRRRGQEARLRCSPMKGHSHVYWYRQLPEEGLKFMVYLQKENIIDESGMPKERFSAEFPKEGPSILRIQQVVRGDSAAYFCASLLSWGSQETQYFGPGTRLLVL.

J is TRBJ2-1 and V is TRBV10-2, with TRBD2 matching 11 bases. With V trimmed by 7 bases and J by 7 bases, 6 bases remained unmatched. The germline gives CDR1 WSHSY, CDR2 SAAADI. CDR3 length: 14 amino acids. CDR3 sequence reads: CASTGTSGFNEQFF. In DNA form, the CDR3 reads TGCGCCAGCACCGGGACTAGCGGTTTTAATGAGCAGTTCTTC.

This chain connects TRBV6-6 to TRBJ1-1; D not certain. Trimming shortened V by 2 bases and J by 3 bases, and 16 bases separated the two germline ends. This CDR3 has 16 residues. Germline-derived CDR1 and CDR2 are MNHNY and SVGAGI (reference sequence). The CDR3 spells CASSYGSERGDTEAFF. The CDR3 nucleotides are TGTGCCAGCAGTTACGGCAGCGAGCGGGGTGACACTGAAGCTTTCTTT.

The chain is built from TRBV2 and TRBJ1-5; D is possibly TRBD1 (6 bases). Deletions cut 7 bases from V and 4 bases from J, with 14 bases between. CDR1 is SNHLY, CDR2 FYNNEI, per germline. The CDR3 covers 14 residues. The CDR3 nucleotides are TGTGCCAGCAAGAGGATACAGGGTAATCAGCCCCAGCATTTT. Protein sequence: CASKRIQGNQPQHF.

The chain is built from TRBV28 and TRBJ1-1; 7 bases align to TRBD1. The CDR3 contains 15 residues. J lost 7 bases, V lost 4 bases, and 12 bases had no gene match. Germline CDR1 is MDHEN and CDR2 is SYDVKM. As DNA, the CDR3 is TGTGCCAGCAGTTCTTTAATAGGGGGCGACGATGAAGCTTTCTTT. Residues: CASSSLIGGDDEAFF.

With regard to this clone: Other DNA sequences in this sample translate to the same CDR3. The chain joins TRBV9 to TRBJ1-3, with D maybe TRBD1 (5 bases). Trimming stripped 0 bases from V and 0 bases from J, with 10 bases between. CDR1 is SGDLS and CDR2 is YYNGEE in the germline V gene. This CDR3 spans 16 amino acids. The CDR3 region has the DNA TGTGCCAGCAGCGTAGCCTACAGGAGCTCTGGAAACACCATATATTTT. Translation gives CASSVAYRSSGNTIYF.